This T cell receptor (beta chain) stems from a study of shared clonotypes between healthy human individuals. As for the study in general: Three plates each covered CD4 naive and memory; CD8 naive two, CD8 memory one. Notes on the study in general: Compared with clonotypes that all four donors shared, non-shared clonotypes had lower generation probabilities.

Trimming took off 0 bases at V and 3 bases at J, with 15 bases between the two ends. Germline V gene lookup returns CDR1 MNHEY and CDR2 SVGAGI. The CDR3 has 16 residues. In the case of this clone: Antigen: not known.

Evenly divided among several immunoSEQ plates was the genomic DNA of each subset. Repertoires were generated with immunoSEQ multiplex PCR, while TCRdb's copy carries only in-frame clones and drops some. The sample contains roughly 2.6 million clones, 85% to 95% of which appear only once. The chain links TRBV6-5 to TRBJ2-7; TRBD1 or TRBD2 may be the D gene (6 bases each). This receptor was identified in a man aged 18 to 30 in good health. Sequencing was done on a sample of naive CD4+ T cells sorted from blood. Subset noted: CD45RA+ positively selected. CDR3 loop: CASSYSGGRRVYEQYF. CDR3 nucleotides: TGTGCCAGCAGTTACTCAGGGGGGCGACGGGTCTACGAGCAGTACTTC.